The clone carrying this T cell receptor (beta chain) was detected once. These data originate in a study of blood T cell repertoires in COVID-19. Looked up from germline, CDR1 is SGHRS and CDR2 is YFSETQ. V lost 4 bases to trimming and J lost 5 bases; unmatched junction nucleotides: 3. The CDR3 covers 13 residues. TCRdb's copy holds only in-frame clones and misses some; the assay was immunoSEQ multiplex PCR. The sample includes about 120,000 clones, 65% to 85% of them seen just once. Material for sequencing was peripheral blood. The TCR sequence derives from an older woman with acute or convalescent COVID-19. The chain uses TRBV5-1 and TRBJ2-5, with 9 bases aligning to TRBD2. The CDR3 DNA reads as TGCGCCAGCAGCACCGGGACTAGCGAGACCCAGTACTTC. Its translation is CASSTGTSETQYF.